The clone carrying this T cell receptor beta chain was counted ten times or more. Synthesis of cDNA was performed by 5'RACE using 10-nucleotide random UMIs. TCRdb ran MiXCR on the 5' RACE reads and lists one entry per CDR3 protein. The table includes some 41,000 distinct CDR3 sequences, approximately 15% detected once. The ends were cut back, 2 bases at V and 2 bases at J, with 11 bases in the middle. The germline CDR1 and CDR2 sequences are MNHEY and SVGEGT. The CDR3 runs 15 residues. The sample belongs to a study of neurological immune-mediated disorders. The source is a woman aged 55-75 years with HTLV-1-associated myelopathy (HAM/TSP). The chain joins TRBV6-2 or TRBV6-3 to TRBJ2-3; TRBD2 is a possible D gene (6 bases). The sequencing input was CD4+ T cells from blood. The DNA of the CDR3 is TGTGCCAGCAGTTACCGCGGGGACTTCACAGATACGCAGTATTTT. Protein: CASSYRGDFTDTQYF.